These T cell receptor beta chains were read from a single sample in a study of a mutant IDH1 vaccine in newly diagnosed glioma. The repertoire was sequenced with immunoSEQ multiplex PCR; TCRdb's copy has only in-frame clones and lacks some. This sample carries approximately 35,000 clones, around nine tenths of them seen once, and the ten largest clones take around 2.6%. Their antigens remain unidentified. The sequencing used PBMCs, collected from a glioma patient whose treatment included an IDH1 peptide vaccine. The receptors come from a man aged 35 to 55 with glioma. Both conserved end residues are part of each CDR3. D genes are given only for firm matches. Not all rows give a size; the values are once, few, many and, for expanded clones, a class.

d_gene	v_gene	j_gene	abundance	CDR3nt	CDR3aa
-	TRBV5-5	TRBJ2-6	-	TGTGCCAGCAGCTTGGCTTGGCAGGCCAGCTCTGGGGCCAACGTCCTGACTTTC	CASSLAWQASSGANVLTF
TRBD2	TRBV19	TRBJ2-1	-	TGTGCCAGTAGTATAGCAGCCGGGAGGCCAAAGGATGAGCAGTTCTTC	CASSIAAGRPKDEQFF
-	TRBV7-6	TRBJ2-2	-	TGTGCCAGCAGCTTATTAGGGAATGTCGGGGAGCTGTTTTTT	CASSLLGNVGELFF
TRBD1	TRBV5-1	TRBJ2-3	-	TGCGCCAGCCTACAGGGGGCGAGCACAGATACGCAGTATTTT	CASLQGASTDTQYF
-	TRBV7-2	TRBJ2-3	-	TGTGCCAGCAGCCCAAGGTGGGGGGGGGCGGCAGATACGCAGTATTTT	CASSPRWGGAADTQYF
-	TRBV15	TRBJ2-7	-	TGTGCCACCAGCAGAGATCGGCGAAAGGGAAACCGCTACGAGCAGTACTTC	CATSRDRRKGNRYEQYF
-	TRBV7-2	TRBJ2-5	-	TGTGCCAGCAGCCCCTTTCACTTC	CASSPFHF
-	TRBV10-3	TRBJ2-5	-	TGTGCCATCAGTGAGCTAGGGGGGTCAGAGACCCAGTACTTC	CAISELGGSETQYF
-	TRBV7-8	TRBJ2-5	-	TGTGCCAGCAGCTTATTGTTCCAAGAGACCCAGTACTTC	CASSLLFQETQYF
-	TRBV19	TRBJ1-5	-	TGTGCCAGTAGTATAGATGTACAGCCCCAGCATTTT	CASSIDVQPQHF
-	TRBV5-1	TRBJ2-1	-	TGCGCCAGCAGTCTGGGACTGGGGAACAATGAGCAGTTCTTC	CASSLGLGNNEQFF
TRBD1	TRBV5-6	TRBJ2-3	-	TGTGCCAGCAGCTATTCAGGGGGCCTCACAGATACGCAGTATTTT	CASSYSGGLTDTQYF
TRBD1	TRBV5-4	TRBJ2-2	-	TGTGCCAGCAGCTTGGGAGACAGGGGGCGGGTCACCGGGGAGCTGTTTTTT	CASSLGDRGRVTGELFF
-	TRBV15	TRBJ1-5	-	TGTGCCACTTCAAGGGACGGGACGAGCAATCAGCCCCAGCATTTT	CATSRDGTSNQPQHF
-	TRBV29-1	TRBJ2-3	-	TGCAGCGCCAACGCTCCCGGAGATACGCAGTATTTT	CSANAPGDTQYF
-	TRBV28	TRBJ2-7	-	TGTGCCAGCAGTCTATTGGCTACAGGGGGGGGCGAGCAGTACTTC	CASSLLATGGGEQYF
-	TRBV7-2	TRBJ1-5	-	TGTGCCAGCAGCCCTGACAGCAATCAGCCCCAGCATTTT	CASSPDSNQPQHF
TRBD2	TRBV29-1	TRBJ2-3	-	TGCAGCTCGCAGGGACTAGCGGGCACAGATACGCAGTATTTT	CSSQGLAGTDTQYF
-	TRBV4-1	TRBJ2-1	-	TGCGCCAGCAGCCAAGGAATGCGGACCACCTTTCCCAGCTCCTACAATGAGCAGTTCTTC	CASSQGMRTTFPSSYNEQFF
-	TRBV2	TRBJ1-3	-	TGTGCCTCTAGTAAGGGCCTCTCTGGAAACACCATATATTTT	CASSKGLSGNTIYF
TRBD1	TRBV19	TRBJ1-3	-	TGTGCCAGTAGTTCGGGGACAGGGGGAAGAGGAAACACCATATATTTT	CASSSGTGGRGNTIYF
TRBD1	TRBV9	TRBJ1-4	-	TGTGCCAGCAGCGTTGGACAGGGGGGTAATGAAAAACTGTTTTTT	CASSVGQGGNEKLFF
-	TRBV14	TRBJ2-5	-	TGTGCCAGCAGCCAAGATTCTGCCTGGGAGACCCAGTACTTC	CASSQDSAWETQYF
TRBD1	TRBV12-5	TRBJ2-1	-	TGTGCTAGTGGGACAGGGGTCCATGAGCAGTTCTTC	CASGTGVHEQFF
-	TRBV29-1	TRBJ2-3	few	TGCAGCGTTCAGCGGGCAGATACGCAGTATTTT	CSVQRADTQYF
TRBD2	TRBV27	TRBJ2-3	-	TGTGCCAGCCCCGGGACTAGCGGTCTGGCAGATACGCAGTATTTT	CASPGTSGLADTQYF